What follows are 29 T cell receptor beta chains derived from one specimen sequenced in a study of blood T cell repertoires in COVID-19. Here immunoSEQ multiplex PCR was the method, and the copy in TCRdb shows in-frame clones only, minus some. The sample carries some 130,000 clones, around 87% recorded once. The specimen sequenced was peripheral blood. Every receptor here comes from an older woman with acute or convalescent COVID-19.

This clone showed up just once. The CDR3 DNA is TGTGCCAGCAGTTTCGCGGGAGGGCCTTGGGGGGAGACCCAGTACTTC. Protein: CASSFAGGPWGETQYF. The chain joins TRBV28 to TRBJ2-5, with 9 bases lining up with TRBD2. There are 16 residues in the CDR3. From germline, CDR1 is MDHEN and CDR2 SYDVKM. With V trimmed by 3 bases and J by 5 bases, 10 bases remained unmatched.

V is TRBV18 and J is TRBJ1-2; D is possibly TRBD1 (5 bases). Germline V lookup: CDR1 KGHSH, CDR2 LQKENI. The length of the CDR3 is 13 residues. Trimming removed 7 bases from V and 8 bases from J, with 17 bases in between. The CDR3 nucleotides read TGTGCCAGCTTACTACGTCCAGGGCAGGGCTACACCTTC. Translation: CASLLRPGQGYTF.

This clone has only a few counts. The gene calls are TRBV5-1 and TRBJ1-5, with D possibly being TRBD1 (5 bases). The CDR3 runs to 14 residues. The V end lost 5 bases, the J end lost 3 bases, and 12 bases lay between the germline ends. Germline V gene lookup returns CDR1 SGHRS and CDR2 YFSETQ. CDR3 bases: TGCGCCAGCAGGCCCGACAGTCCCAATCAGCCCCAGCATTTT. It yields the protein CASRPDSPNQPQHF. Using reference TRBV5-1 and TRBJ1-5 for the parts outside the CDR3, the full variable domain is KAGVTQTPRYLIKTRGQQVTLSCSPISGHRSVSWYQQTPGQGLQFLFEYFSETQRNKGNFPGRFSGRQFSNSRSEMNVSTLELGDSALYLCASRPDSPNQPQHFGDGTRLSIL.

This chain joins TRBV7-8 and TRBJ1-1; unclear D gene. This CDR3 has 11 residues. The V end lost 5 bases, the J end lost 9 bases, and 10 bases lay between the germline ends. Per the germline V gene, CDR1 is SGHVS and CDR2 is FQNEAQ. The CDR3 DNA is TGTGCCAGCAGCCGGAACAGTAAAGCTTTCTTT. Translated: CASSRNSKAFF. Full variable domain (remainder filled in from reference TRBV7-8 and TRBJ1-1): GAGVSQSPRYKVAKRGQDVALRCDPISGHVSLFWYQQALGQGPEFLTYFQNEAQLDKSGLPSDRFFAERPEGSVSTLKIQRTQQEDSAVYLCASSRNSKAFFGQGTRLTVV.

CDR3 sequence: CASSVGLLDVDNEQFF. The CDR3 DNA is TGTGCCAGCAGCGTCGGACTCCTCGATGTTGACAATGAGCAGTTCTTC. J is TRBJ2-1 and V is TRBV13; TRBD2 is a possible D gene (5 bases). The CDR3 covers 16 residues. Germline assignment: CDR1 PRHDT and CDR2 FYEKMQ (reference sequence). V lost 5 bases and J lost 5, with 19 bases in between.

This chain joins TRBV6-5 and TRBJ1-2; no clear D. Germline CDR1 and CDR2: MNHEY and SVGAGI. The CDR3 runs to 15 residues. Trimming took off 0 bases at V and 3 bases at J, with 11 bases between the two ends. The CDR3 nucleotides read TGTGCCAGCAGTTACTCGGGTACAGCGGACTATGGCTACACCTTC. It is translated as CASSYSGTADYGYTF.

There are a few counts of this clone. The rearrangement uses TRBV28 and TRBJ1-1, with 10 bases fitting TRBD1. The CDR3 runs 14 residues. Trimming removed 6 bases from V and 0 bases from J; junction bases left unmatched: 1. CDR1 is MDHEN and CDR2 is SYDVKM in the germline V gene. The DNA of the CDR3 is TGTGCCAGCAGGACAGGGGGCCTGAACACTGAAGCTTTCTTT. Its translation: CASRTGGLNTEAFF.

The chain employs TRBV11-3 and TRBJ2-5; TRBD1 aligns across 7 bases. Germline V gene data show CDR1 as SGHNT and CDR2 as YENEEA. This CDR3 has 14 amino acids. The J segment lost 5 bases and the V segment lost 5 bases, leaving 8 bases of the junction unmatched. The CDR3 DNA reads as TGTGCCAGCAGCGAAGGGACAGTCTACGAGACCCAGTACTTC. Translation gives CASSEGTVYETQYF.

The rearrangement joins TRBV28 to TRBJ1-4; the D gene is possibly TRBD1 (6 bases). There are 15 residues in the CDR3. Trimming cost V 5 bases and J 5 bases, with 15 bases left between them. Germline V lookup: CDR1 MDHEN, CDR2 SYDVKM. CDR3 region: CASSTKTGQNEKLFF. Written as DNA, the CDR3 is TGTGCCAGCAGTACGAAGACAGGACAAAATGAAAAACTGTTTTTT.

The rearrangement uses TRBV28 and TRBJ1-6; 8 positions agree with TRBD1. This CDR3 is built from 16 residues. Germline V gene data show CDR1 as MDHEN and CDR2 as SYDVKM. Trimming at V came to 6 bases and at J to 7 bases, leaving 11 bases not matched to a gene. The CDR3 region is CASSHRGGARNSPLHF. DNA of the CDR3: TGTGCCAGCAGCCACAGGGGGGGGGCTAGGAATTCACCCCTCCACTTT.

The rearrangement joins TRBV29-1 to TRBJ2-3; 7 nucleotides match TRBD2. Germline-derived CDR1 and CDR2 are SQVTM and ANQGSEA. The ends lost 8 bases at V and 3 bases at J; junction bases unmatched: 5. The CDR3 is 12 residues long. Here the CDR3 DNA reads TGCAGCATGCGGGAGACGACAGATACGCAGTATTTT. Translating gives CSMRETTDTQYF.

J is TRBJ1-6 and V is TRBV2, with unresolved D. The CDR3 runs to 15 residues. V gave up 2 bases and J gave up 0 bases, with 5 bases separating them. Looked up from germline, CDR1 is SNHLY and CDR2 is FYNNEI. The CDR3 sequence is CASSELSSYNSPLHF. CDR3 nucleotides: TGTGCCAGCAGTGAACTGAGCTCCTATAATTCACCCCTCCACTTT.

Only one count was recorded for this clone. This sequence joins TRBV6-5 and TRBJ1-1, with D possibly TRBD1 on 6 matching bases. The CDR3 totals 13 residues. V dropped 6 bases and J dropped 8 bases, with 16 bases sitting between them. Germline CDR1 and CDR2: MNHEY and SVGAGI. The CDR3 sequence: CASRDLARGEAFF. The CDR3 DNA is TGTGCCAGCAGGGATTTGGCGAGGGGGGAAGCTTTCTTT.

The V call is TRBV7-3, the J call TRBJ2-7; 8 bases map to TRBD1. The junction had 2 bases not matched to a gene; V was cut back by 0 bases and J by 1 base. The CDR3 extends over 15 amino acids. Germline CDR1 reads SGHTA; CDR2 reads FQGTGA. The CDR3 DNA reads as TGTGCCAGCAGCTTAACGCGACAGGGGTCCTACGAGCAGTACTTC. Encoded protein: CASSLTRQGSYEQYF.

The V call is TRBV5-1, the J call TRBJ1-6; D may be TRBD1 (5 bases). The CDR3 loop spans 15 amino acids. V lost 0 bases, J lost 14 bases, and 18 bases lay in between. From germline, CDR1 is SGHRS and CDR2 YFSETQ. CDR3 in DNA: TGCGCCAGCAGCTTGGGCGGGGCCCGGGGGATGGCCCTCCACTTT. This encodes CASSLGGARGMALHF. Full variable domain (rest looked up from reference TRBV5-1 and TRBJ1-6): KAGVTQTPRYLIKTRGQQVTLSCSPISGHRSVSWYQQTPGQGLQFLFEYFSETQRNKGNFPGRFSGRQFSNSRSEMNVSTLELGDSALYLCASSLGGARGMALHFGNGTRLTVT.

This chain links TRBV2 with TRBJ1-5, with D tentatively TRBD1 (5 bases). CDR3 size: 16 residues. Germline CDR1 reads SNHLY; CDR2 reads FYNNEI. The V gene lost 6 bases and the J gene lost 0 bases, with 15 bases spanning the gap. The CDR3: CASRAGGPHSNQPQHF. Here the CDR3 DNA reads TGTGCCAGCAGAGCGGGGGGACCCCATAGCAATCAGCCCCAGCATTTT.

The V call is TRBV18, the J call TRBJ2-1, with 15 bases matching TRBD2. Losses at the gene ends were 3 bases for V and 10 bases for J; bases not matched to a gene: 1. Germline-derived CDR1 and CDR2 are KGHSH and LQKENI. The CDR3 has 14 amino acids. CDR3 nucleotide sequence: TGTGCCAGCTCACCGGGACTAGCGGGAGGCGAGCAGTTCTTC. Translation: CASSPGLAGGEQFF.

The chain joins TRBV28 to TRBJ1-1, with 11 nucleotides matching TRBD1. Trimming removed 6 bases from V and 8 bases from J; junction bases left unmatched: 14. Germline CDR1 and CDR2: MDHEN and SYDVKM. This CDR3 has 16 amino acids. The CDR3 is CASRPSGQGALNEAFF. DNA for the CDR3: TGTGCCAGCAGACCATCCGGACAGGGGGCGTTAAACGAAGCTTTCTTT.

The chain uses TRBV27 and TRBJ2-5; 8 bases match TRBD2. The CDR3 has 14 amino acids. Germline loops: CDR1 MNHEY, CDR2 SMNVEV (reference sequence). Trimming removed 7 bases from V and 3 bases from J; junction bases left unmatched: 7. The CDR3 spells CASTRHGREETQYF. CDR3 DNA: TGTGCCAGCACACGCCACGGGAGGGAAGAGACCCAGTACTTC.

The V gene is TRBV19, the J gene TRBJ2-1, with TRBD2 identical over 8 bases. This CDR3 has 15 amino acids. V dropped 6 bases and J dropped 9; count of bases not matched to a gene: 13. The germline V gene has CDR1 LNHDA and CDR2 SQIVND (reference sequence). CDR3 sequence: CASRDPGLGRGEQFF. Written as DNA, the CDR3 is TGTGCCAGTAGGGACCCGGGACTAGGAAGGGGTGAGCAGTTCTTC.

The gene calls are TRBV11-2 and TRBJ2-7; D is uncertain. The V gene's germline CDR1 is SGHAT and CDR2 FQNNGV. The CDR3 runs to 13 residues. Trimming pared 3 bases from V and 0 bases from J, leaving 6 bases between. CDR3 sequence reads: CASSFGHSYEQYF. DNA of the CDR3: TGTGCCAGCAGCTTTGGGCACTCCTACGAGCAGTACTTC.

This clone was observed once. The V gene is TRBV7-8, the J gene TRBJ1-4; TRBD1 matches at 7 bases. The germline V gene encodes CDR1 SGHVS and CDR2 FQNEAQ. The CDR3 consists of 14 residues. V shed 1 base, J shed 8 bases, and the junction held 4 bases outside the gene matches. The CDR3 nucleotides are TGTGCCAGCAGCTTAGGACAGGGCGGGGAAAAACTGTTTTTT. Translated: CASSLGQGGEKLFF. Full variable domain (outside the CDR3, taken from reference TRBV7-8 and TRBJ1-4): GAGVSQSPRYKVAKRGQDVALRCDPISGHVSLFWYQQALGQGPEFLTYFQNEAQLDKSGLPSDRFFAERPEGSVSTLKIQRTQQEDSAVYLCASSLGQGGEKLFFGSGTQLSVL.

This clone appeared a few times. The CDR3 DNA follows: TGTGCCTGGCTAGCGGGAGCGGCCGGGGAGCTGTTTTTT. Amino acids: CAWLAGAAGELFF. The gene calls are TRBV30 and TRBJ2-2, with 10 bases identical to TRBD2. The J segment lost 6 bases and the V segment lost 5 bases, leaving 3 bases of the junction unmatched. Germline assignment: CDR1 GTSNPN and CDR2 SVGIG (reference sequence). The CDR3 has 13 residues.

The chain employs TRBV5-1 and TRBJ2-1, with 16 bases that match TRBD2. This CDR3 comprises 16 residues. Looked up from germline, CDR1 is SGHRS and CDR2 is YFSETQ. V was clipped by 4 bases and J by 6 bases; unmatched bases: 4. The CDR3 nucleotides read TGCGCCAGCAGCCCGGGACTAGCGGGAGGGCCCAATGAGCAGTTCTTC. Protein sequence: CASSPGLAGGPNEQFF.

The chain has TRBV30 and TRBJ1-1, with TRBD1 identical over 8 bases. This CDR3 is built from 14 residues. V lost 0 bases, J lost 4 bases, and 4 bases stayed unmatched. Germline V gene data show CDR1 as GTSNPN and CDR2 as SVGIG (reference sequence). CDR3 bases: TGTGCCTGGAGTGTGACAGGGGTCGGCACTGAAGCTTTCTTT. Translated, it gives CAWSVTGVGTEAFF.

This chain joins TRBV27 and TRBJ1-2, with D tentatively TRBD1 (6 bases). Trimming took off 6 bases at V and 8 bases at J, with 16 bases between the two ends. The CDR3 totals 13 residues. Germline CDR1 and CDR2: MNHEY and SMNVEV (reference sequence). The CDR3 loop reads CASSFRDNRGYTF. The DNA for the CDR3 is TGTGCCAGCAGCTTCCGGGACAATAGGGGCTACACCTTC.

This clone showed up just once. The V call is TRBV15, the J call TRBJ2-3; TRBD1 aligns across 7 bases. J gave up 10 bases and V 3 bases, and 7 bases lay outside the gene matches. Germline-derived CDR1 and CDR2 are LNHNV and YYDKDF (reference sequence). The CDR3 has 13 residues. CDR3 DNA: TGTGCCACCAGCAGGGGGAACAGGGGCCCGCAGTATTTT. Its protein product is CATSRGNRGPQYF.

This clone was recorded once. J is TRBJ2-1 and V is TRBV11-3; 12 bases fit TRBD2. The V gene's germline CDR1 is SGHNT and CDR2 YENEEA. V was pared by 5 bases and J by 4 bases, with 3 bases of the junction left unmatched. This CDR3 contains 15 residues. CDR3 residues: CASSLGLAGYNEQFF. The CDR3, as DNA: TGTGCCAGCAGCCTAGGACTAGCGGGATACAATGAGCAGTTCTTC.

This clone was counted once. The rearrangement joins TRBV2 to TRBJ1-1, with 10 bases fitting TRBD1. V was pared by 6 bases and J by 0 bases, with 4 bases of the junction left unmatched. Germline CDR1 SNHLY, CDR2 FYNNEI. The CDR3 runs 15 residues. The CDR3 DNA reads TGTGCCAGCAGGGGGGGACAGGGGATGAACACTGAAGCTTTCTTT. Amino acid sequence: CASRGGQGMNTEAFF.